These T cell receptor beta chains were read from a single sample in a study of T cell responses to AZD1222 COVID-19 vaccine. This table comes from immunoSEQ multiplex PCR, and its TCRdb copy is limited to in-frame clones, with some not included. The data show approximately 120,000 clones, roughly 91% seen once. Source: peripheral blood, taken on day 0 of MenACWY control vaccination. The receptors come from an adult in good health. CDR3s include the opening cysteine and the closing phenylalanine or tryptophan. D genes are given only for firm matches. Clone size is given for some rows only: seen once, a few or many times, or a class if the clone is expanded.

V gene,clone size,J gene,D gene,CDR3 DNA,CDR3 protein
TRBV12-3/TRBV12-4,once,TRBJ1-2,TRBD1,TGTGCCAGCAGCCAGGACAGGGCAAAGGACTACACCTTC,CASSQDRAKDYTF
TRBV5-1,-,TRBJ2-7,-,TGCGCCAGCAGCTTGGAGGCGGAGGCAGACGAGCAGTACTTC,CASSLEAEADEQYF
TRBV6-5,-,TRBJ1-5,-,TGTGCCAGCAACGGAGGAGAAGCCCCTCAGCCCCAGCATTTT,CASNGGEAPQPQHF
TRBV6-4,-,TRBJ2-6,-,TGTGCCAGCAGTGACGGCGGCTCTGGGGCCAACGTCCTGACTTTC,CASSDGGSGANVLTF
TRBV30,once,TRBJ1-1,TRBD1,TGTGCCTGTTCCCGGGACAGGTTTATCACTGAAGCTTTCTTT,CACSRDRFITEAFF
TRBV4-3,-,TRBJ2-1,TRBD2,TGCGCCAGCAGCCAAGATTCTGGGGTCGGGACTAGCGGGAGCCATGAGCAGTTCTTC,CASSQDSGVGTSGSHEQFF
TRBV7-9,-,TRBJ1-4,-,TGTGCCAGCAGTGGCGATGTAGATGAAAAACTGTTTTTT,CASSGDVDEKLFF
TRBV3-1/TRBV3-2,once,TRBJ1-1,-,TGTGCCAGCAGCCAAGGATGGCAGATGAACACTGAAGCTTTCTTT,CASSQGWQMNTEAFF
TRBV7-2,-,TRBJ2-7,-,TGTGCCAGCAGCTCCCCCAGAGGAGGGACCTACGAGCAGTACTTC,CASSSPRGGTYEQYF
TRBV13,-,TRBJ2-7,-,TGTGCCAGCAGTCCTCCCATTTACGACCGGACTTACGAGCAGTACTTC,CASSPPIYDRTYEQYF
TRBV2,-,TRBJ2-7,TRBD2,TGTGCCAGCAGTGTGGCTAGCGGTGTGTACGAGCAGTACTTC,CASSVASGVYEQYF
TRBV18,-,TRBJ1-3,TRBD1,TGTGCCAGCTCAACAGTGGCTGGGACAGGGACCTCTGGAAACACCATATATTTT,CASSTVAGTGTSGNTIYF
TRBV4-1,few,TRBJ1-5,-,TGCGCCAGCAGCCAAGACGGGGGGCTTGGCAATCAGCCCCAGCATTTT,CASSQDGGLGNQPQHF
TRBV7-5,-,TRBJ2-1,-,TGTGCCAGAAGCTCCCTGAGTGGCGGGATATCCTACAATGAGCAGTTCTTC,CARSSLSGGISYNEQFF
TRBV30,-,TRBJ1-6,TRBD1,TGTGCCTGGAGCCGCGGACAGGGTAACTCACCCCTCCACTTT,CAWSRGQGNSPLHF
TRBV4-2,-,TRBJ2-1,TRBD2,TGTGCCAGCAGCCAAGAAAGAGGACTAGCAAATGAGCAGTTCTTC,CASSQERGLANEQFF
TRBV30,-,TRBJ1-5,-,TGTGCCTGGAGCCAACAAGGGCAGACATATAGCAATCAGCCCCAGCATTTT,CAWSQQGQTYSNQPQHF
TRBV25-1,medium-sized,TRBJ1-1,-,TGTGCCAGCAGTGACCCCGCGGGGGTCAACACTGAAGCTTTCTTT,CASSDPAGVNTEAFF
TRBV6-5,once,TRBJ2-7,-,TGTGCCAGCAGTTCCGGAGGAACCTACGAGCAGTACTTC,CASSSGGTYEQYF
TRBV9,-,TRBJ1-2,-,TGTGCCAGCAGCTCCACCTCGCGGGGCTATGGCTACACCTTC,CASSSTSRGYGYTF
TRBV7-6,-,TRBJ2-1,TRBD2,TGTGCCAGCAGCTTAGAGCCCGGGACTAGCGGTTACAATGAGCAGTTCTTC,CASSLEPGTSGYNEQFF
TRBV7-9,-,TRBJ1-2,-,TGTGCCAGCAGAATATCAGAGGACTATGGCTACACCTTC,CASRISEDYGYTF
TRBV30,-,TRBJ1-2,-,TGTGCCTGGAGTAAACTTATCGGCTACACCTTC,CAWSKLIGYTF
TRBV4-1,-,TRBJ2-7,TRBD1,TGCGCCAGCAGCCTGGGACAGTCCTACGAGCAGTACTTC,CASSLGQSYEQYF
TRBV24-1,-,TRBJ2-1,-,TGTGCCACAAAATCCAGGGTCTACAATGAGCAGTTCTTC,CATKSRVYNEQFF
TRBV6-1,-,TRBJ1-2,-,TGTGCCAGCAGTGAACAGGGAATGGACTATGGCTACACCTTC,CASSEQGMDYGYTF
TRBV11-2,-,TRBJ1-2,-,TGTGCCAGCAGCTTAGTTTCGGGTACAGCGGCCCTCGGCTCAGGCTACACCTTC,CASSLVSGTAALGSGYTF
TRBV6-6,once,TRBJ2-5,-,TGTGCCAGCAGTTACCTAGGACTTACTCAAGAGACCCAGTACTTC,CASSYLGLTQETQYF
TRBV4-1,-,TRBJ1-1,TRBD1,TGCGCCAGCAGCCAAGGCCAGGGGGCTCGATACACTGAAGCTTTCTTT,CASSQGQGARYTEAFF
TRBV5-8,-,TRBJ2-1,-,TGTGCCAGCAGTTCGGACTTGTACAATGAGCAGTTCTTC,CASSSDLYNEQFF
TRBV10-3,-,TRBJ2-2,-,TGTGCCATCAGTGGCCAGGTGTTGGTGAACACCGGGGAGCTGTTTTTT,CAISGQVLVNTGELFF
TRBV13,-,TRBJ1-1,-,TGTGCCAGCAGCTTAGTCGGGGGGCGAGACACTGAAGCTTTCTTT,CASSLVGGRDTEAFF
TRBV29-1,-,TRBJ2-6,-,TGCAGCGTTGTAGGCTCTGGGGCCAACGTCCTGACTTTC,CSVVGSGANVLTF
TRBV5-1,-,TRBJ1-5,TRBD1,TGCGCCAGCAGTACCGGGACAGGGACTTTGGCGCCCCAGCATTTT,CASSTGTGTLAPQHF
TRBV30,-,TRBJ2-3,-,TGTGCCTGGAGTGGAAGGGGGAGGGACACAGATACGCAGTATTTT,CAWSGRGRDTDTQYF
TRBV6-4,-,TRBJ2-7,-,TGTGCCAGCAGTGACACACCGGGACTCAGGGACGTCCTGTACTTC,CASSDTPGLRDVLYF
TRBV10-3,-,TRBJ1-1,-,TGTGCCATCAGTGAGTCTCTGGGGACTGAAGCTTTCTTT,CAISESLGTEAFF
TRBV29-1,-,TRBJ2-1,-,TGCAGCGTTGAAGGGTTTAGCTCCTACAATGAGCAGTTCTTC,CSVEGFSSYNEQFF
TRBV11-2,-,TRBJ2-1,TRBD1,TGTGCCAGCAGCTTCCTCGGACAGGGGGGGTTGGATGAGCAGTTCTTC,CASSFLGQGGLDEQFF
TRBV29-1,once,TRBJ2-7,TRBD2,TGCAGCGTCGGACTCTCTAGCGGCCACGAGCAGTACTTC,CSVGLSSGHEQYF
TRBV6-4,-,TRBJ1-6,-,TGTGCCAGCAGACGGGACGGTCTCTATTCACCCCTCCACTTT,CASRRDGLYSPLHF
TRBV6-5,-,TRBJ1-1,-,TGTGCCAGCAGTTCCCGGGAAAGGTATGAAGCTTTCTTT,CASSSRERYEAFF
TRBV24-1,-,TRBJ2-5,-,TGTGCCACCAGTGATTTGCTAGGGGGGACCCAGTACTTC,CATSDLLGGTQYF